The present entry profiles one TCR beta chain with its context. It has no known antigen specificity. Base qualities were left out, and no much larger clone turns up one base away. This sample was taken from a study of siplizumab effects on memory and regulatory T cells (dated by TCRdb to between 2018 and 2020). Regarding the research as a whole: The study examined how the anti-CD2 antibody siplizumab affects alloreactive T-cell subsets in allogeneic mixed lymphocyte reactions built from human PBMCs.

TCRbeta CDR3 sequencing was performed on sorted unstimulated T cells and on proliferating T cells recovered from mixed lymphocyte reactions. Fresh whole blood from ten HLA-typed healthy donors was used as the source from which PBMCs were isolated. To map where alloreactive clones came from, CD4+ regulatory T cells in the unstimulated state were FACS-sorted. Sequences SGHDT (CDR1) and YYEEEE (CDR2) are obtained from the germline V gene. V loses 3 bases, J loses 2 bases, and the germline ends lie 21 bases apart. Including the terminal cysteine and phenylalanine, the CDR3 comprises 18 residues. Just CDR3 DNA is preserved here, 54 bases in frame from base 1. The library was generated by the immunoSEQ multiplex PCR assay. Roughly 10^5 TCR templates per sample were assayed on the deep sequencing platform. Genomic DNA extracted from sorted T cells was used for TCRbeta CDR3 sequencing. On the study's bioinformatics: The R programming language was used for clonal analysis of the TCRbeta CDR3 data. Unstimulated samples were compared with post-reaction CFSE-low samples to define alloreactive CD4+ and CD8+ clones. Regulatory or non-regulatory origin of alloreactive CD4+ clones was assigned by matching sequences to the sorted unstimulated Treg and non-Treg repertoires. The immuneACCESS repertoire file appears here via TCRdb, limited to in-frame rearrangements. These files lack a portion of the clones; in checked studies, under half of the deficit traces to unresolved V genes, and the cause of the others is not known. V, J and clone size reflect that table, while D and trimming were determined from the DNA. This sample is represented by 85,000 to 130,000 clones; around 92% of them were singletons. Of the sample, about 0.7% is held by the ten largest clones.

Broad study findings and their caveats: Among mappable alloreactive CD4+ clones, an average Treg-derived fraction of roughly 71% was observed with siplizumab, compared with 25% to 30% in control reactions. Unstimulated naive T cells appeared more diverse than memory T cells, and naive cells seemed to contribute substantially to the alloresponse. Sequences below about 10^-5 frequency were poorly captured, so only a minor fraction of alloreactive clones could be mapped to unstimulated subsets. The cumulative frequency of alloreactive sequences that could be traced back to unstimulated CD4+ memory T cells was significantly reduced by siplizumab. The suppressive function of proliferating Tregs from siplizumab cultures was not functionally confirmed. Roughly 80-95% of proliferating CD4+ or CD8+ clones could not be assigned a naive or memory phenotype.

This sequence was found in a human donor in good health. The sequencing sample was made of Tregs sorted from blood. The rearranged chain carries TRBV5-6 and TRBJ1-3; the D gene is unclear. The CDR3 is CASSYRRAIGWAGNTIYF. The nucleotide sequence reads TGTGCCAGCAGCTACAGAAGGGCGATAGGGTGGGCTGGAAACACCATATATTTT.